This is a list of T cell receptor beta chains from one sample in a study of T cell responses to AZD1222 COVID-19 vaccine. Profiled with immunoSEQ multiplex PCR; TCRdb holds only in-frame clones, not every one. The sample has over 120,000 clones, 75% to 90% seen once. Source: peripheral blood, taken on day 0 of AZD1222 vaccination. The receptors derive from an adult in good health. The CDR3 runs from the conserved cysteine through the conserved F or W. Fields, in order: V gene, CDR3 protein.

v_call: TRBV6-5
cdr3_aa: CASRDGGFRATEAFF

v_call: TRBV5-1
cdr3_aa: CASSLAGQLSDTDTQYF

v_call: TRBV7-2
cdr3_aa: CAINGLAGRGAVTQYF

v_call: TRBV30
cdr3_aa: CAWRRTSNTGELFF

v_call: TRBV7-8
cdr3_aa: CASSPQVVGNQPQHF

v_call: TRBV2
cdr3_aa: CASSLQGNGYTF

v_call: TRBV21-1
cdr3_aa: CASSKGGTETQYF

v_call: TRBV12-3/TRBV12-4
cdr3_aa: CASSFYTEAFF

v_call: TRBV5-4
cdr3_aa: CASSVDGETQYF

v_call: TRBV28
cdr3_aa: CASTIQDATSKLFF

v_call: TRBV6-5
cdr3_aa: CASRGVSTYEQYF

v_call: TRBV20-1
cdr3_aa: CSADPLGPQHF

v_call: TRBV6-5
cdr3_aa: CASAGPNTEAFF

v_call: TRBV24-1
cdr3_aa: CATSDFDTEAFF

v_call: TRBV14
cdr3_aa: CASSQGPEQYF

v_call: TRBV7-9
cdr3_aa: CASSSTGVPTDTQYF

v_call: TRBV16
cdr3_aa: CASSQSLSAVTDTQYF

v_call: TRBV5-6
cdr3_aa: CASSWGGQGLNQPQHF

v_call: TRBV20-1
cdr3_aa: CSANPGQGDF

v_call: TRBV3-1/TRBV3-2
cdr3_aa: CASSPRRGLEQYF

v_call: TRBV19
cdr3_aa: CASSRDRGTGELFF

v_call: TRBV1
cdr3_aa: CTSSQDAVRETQYF

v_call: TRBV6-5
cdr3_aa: CASSYSMGNTGELFF